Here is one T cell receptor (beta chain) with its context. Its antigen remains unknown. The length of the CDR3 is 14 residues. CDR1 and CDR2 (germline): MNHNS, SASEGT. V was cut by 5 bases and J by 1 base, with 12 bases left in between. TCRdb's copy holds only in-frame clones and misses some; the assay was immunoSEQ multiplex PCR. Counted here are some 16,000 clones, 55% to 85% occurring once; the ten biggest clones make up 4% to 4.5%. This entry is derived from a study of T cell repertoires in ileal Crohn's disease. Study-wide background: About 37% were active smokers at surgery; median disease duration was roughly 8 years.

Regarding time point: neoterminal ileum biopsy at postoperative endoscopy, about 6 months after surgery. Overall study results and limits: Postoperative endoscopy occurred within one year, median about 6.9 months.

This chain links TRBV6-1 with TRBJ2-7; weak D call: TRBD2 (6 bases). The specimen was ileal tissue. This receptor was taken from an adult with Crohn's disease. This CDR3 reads CASSTEGFSYEQYF. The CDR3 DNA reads TGTGCCAGCAGTACGGAGGGATTTTCCTACGAGCAGTACTTC.